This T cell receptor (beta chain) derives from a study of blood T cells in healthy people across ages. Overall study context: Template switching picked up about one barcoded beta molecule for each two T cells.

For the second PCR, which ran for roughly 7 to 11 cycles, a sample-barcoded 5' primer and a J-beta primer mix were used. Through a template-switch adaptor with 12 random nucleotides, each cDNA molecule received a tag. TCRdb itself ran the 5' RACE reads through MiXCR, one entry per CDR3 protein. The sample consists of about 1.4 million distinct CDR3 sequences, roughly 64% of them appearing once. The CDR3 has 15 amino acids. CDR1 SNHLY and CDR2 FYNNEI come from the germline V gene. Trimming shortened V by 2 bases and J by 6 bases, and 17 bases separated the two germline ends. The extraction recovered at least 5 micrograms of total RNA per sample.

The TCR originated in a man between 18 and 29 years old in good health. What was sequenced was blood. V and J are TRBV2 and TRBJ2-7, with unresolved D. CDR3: CASSEWLFRSPEQYF. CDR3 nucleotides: TGTGCCAGCAGTGAATGGCTATTCAGATCTCCCGAGCAGTACTTC. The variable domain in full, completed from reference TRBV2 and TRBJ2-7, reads EPEVTQTPSHQVTQMGQEVILRCVPISNHLYFYWYRQILGQKVEFLVSFYNNEISEKSEIFDDQFSVERPDGSNFTLKIRSTKLEDSAMYFCASSEWLFRSPEQYFGPGTRLTVT.